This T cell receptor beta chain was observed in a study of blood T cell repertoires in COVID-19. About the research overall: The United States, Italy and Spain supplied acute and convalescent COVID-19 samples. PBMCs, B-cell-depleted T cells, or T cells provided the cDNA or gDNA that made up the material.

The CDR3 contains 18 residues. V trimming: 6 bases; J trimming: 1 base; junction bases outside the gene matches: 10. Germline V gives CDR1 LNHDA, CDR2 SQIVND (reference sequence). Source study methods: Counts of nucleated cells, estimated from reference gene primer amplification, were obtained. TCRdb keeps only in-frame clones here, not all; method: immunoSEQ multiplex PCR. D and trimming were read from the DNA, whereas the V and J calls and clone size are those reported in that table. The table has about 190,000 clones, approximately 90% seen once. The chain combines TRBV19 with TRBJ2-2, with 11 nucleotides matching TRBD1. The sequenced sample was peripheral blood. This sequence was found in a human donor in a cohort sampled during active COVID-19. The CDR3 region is CASSYRTGGVKNTGELFF. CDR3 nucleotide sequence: TGTGCCAGTAGCTATAGGACAGGGGGCGTAAAGAACACCGGGGAGCTGTTTTTT.